This T cell receptor beta chain was identified during a study of blood T cell repertoires in COVID-19. Study at large: Samples came from the United States, Italy and Spain, spanning acute and convalescent COVID-19.

Trimming left V 4 bases short and J 0 bases short, with 11 bases between. Germline V lookup: CDR1 SGDLS, CDR2 YYNGEE. This CDR3 region has 15 residues. Clinical histories supplied by participants themselves formed the basis of cohort assignment. This clone appeared once. The authors' processing: Reference gene primer amplification gave estimated nucleated cell counts. Some clones are missing from TCRdb's copy, which holds only in-frame ones; the method was immunoSEQ multiplex PCR. The V and J calls and clone size come from that table; D and trimming were worked out from the DNA. Of a few hundred thousand clones listed, roughly 87% are singletons.

The TCR was taken from a woman aged 25 to 39 who had recovered from COVID-19. This sequence joins TRBV9 and TRBJ1-3, with a possible D match to TRBD1 (5 bases). The sample taken for sequencing was PBMCs or T cells enriched from blood (not recorded which). The CDR3 reads CASSPSGSSGNTIYF. CDR3 coding DNA: TGTGCCAGCAGCCCATCAGGGTCCTCTGGAAACACCATATATTTT.